These T cell receptor beta chains were read from a single sample in a study of PD-1 blockade in classical Hodgkin lymphoma. Measured with immunoSEQ multiplex PCR; TCRdb has only the in-frame clones, and not every one. The sample carries 65,000 to 95,000 clones, roughly nine tenths recorded once. This specimen was peripheral blood mononuclear cells (PBMCs), taken at baseline. The receptors stem from a human donor with classical Hodgkin lymphoma. Each CDR3 is given with its conserved first and last residue. D genes are given only for firm matches. Only some rows state a clone size, as once, few, many or a class for expanded clones.

cdr3_aa: CASSKAGHYEQYF; cdr3_nt: TGTGCCAGCAGCAAAGCGGGGCACTACGAGCAGTACTTC; d_call: .; j_call: TRBJ2-7; v_call: TRBV21-1; clone_size: .
cdr3_aa: CATINTGHDTEAFF; cdr3_nt: TGTGCCACTATAAACACGGGACACGACACTGAAGCTTTCTTT; d_call: .; j_call: TRBJ1-1; v_call: TRBV19; clone_size: .
cdr3_aa: CASSFWTSQSSYEQYF; cdr3_nt: TGTGCCAGCAGCTTCTGGACTAGCCAAAGCTCCTACGAGCAGTACTTC; d_call: TRBD2; j_call: TRBJ2-7; v_call: TRBV7-2; clone_size: .
cdr3_aa: CASSRDYKETQYF; cdr3_nt: TGCGCCAGCAGCCGGGACTATAAAGAGACCCAGTACTTC; d_call: TRBD2; j_call: TRBJ2-5; v_call: TRBV4-1; clone_size: .
cdr3_aa: CASRPNIRHGYTF; cdr3_nt: TGTGCCAGTAGGCCTAATATTCGTCACGGCTACACCTTC; d_call: .; j_call: TRBJ1-2; v_call: TRBV19; clone_size: .
cdr3_aa: CASRPLAVPSYEQYF; cdr3_nt: TGTGCCAGCAGACCTCTAGCGGTCCCCTCCTACGAGCAGTACTTC; d_call: TRBD2; j_call: TRBJ2-7; v_call: TRBV7-9; clone_size: few
cdr3_aa: CASSQHVPTSGSDTGELFF; cdr3_nt: TGTGCCAGCAGTCAACACGTCCCCACTAGCGGGAGTGACACCGGGGAGCTGTTTTTT; d_call: TRBD2; j_call: TRBJ2-2; v_call: TRBV27; clone_size: .
cdr3_aa: CASSLEQVMNTEAFF; cdr3_nt: TGCGCCAGCAGCCTCGAACAGGTGATGAACACTGAAGCTTTCTTT; d_call: .; j_call: TRBJ1-1; v_call: TRBV5-1; clone_size: once
cdr3_aa: CASSSSTGLLSGANVLTF; cdr3_nt: TGTGCCAGCAGCTCCTCGACGGGTTTACTCTCTGGGGCCAACGTCCTGACTTTC; d_call: .; j_call: TRBJ2-6; v_call: TRBV11-2; clone_size: .
cdr3_aa: CASSFLGAYTEAFF; cdr3_nt: TGTGCCAGCAGCTTTTTGGGGGCGTACACTGAAGCTTTCTTT; d_call: .; j_call: TRBJ1-1; v_call: TRBV7-9; clone_size: .
cdr3_aa: CAGVRTGLGEQYF; cdr3_nt: TGTGCCGGGGTAAGGACAGGGCTGGGGGAGCAGTACTTC; d_call: TRBD1; j_call: TRBJ2-7; v_call: TRBV30; clone_size: .
cdr3_aa: CASIGKNTEAFF; cdr3_nt: TGTGCCAGCATCGGAAAGAACACTGAAGCTTTCTTT; d_call: .; j_call: TRBJ1-1; v_call: TRBV6-1; clone_size: .
cdr3_aa: CASSPDGSSYNEQFF; cdr3_nt: TGTGCCAGCAGCCCGGACGGGAGCTCCTACAATGAGCAGTTCTTC; d_call: .; j_call: TRBJ2-1; v_call: TRBV5-8; clone_size: .
cdr3_aa: CASSSRTESSTDTQYF; cdr3_nt: TGTGCCAGCAGCTCCCGAACTGAATCTAGCACAGATACGCAGTATTTT; d_call: .; j_call: TRBJ2-3; v_call: TRBV7-9; clone_size: .
cdr3_aa: CASSYAPAVEQFF; cdr3_nt: TGTGCCAGCAGTTACGCTCCCGCGGTTGAGCAGTTCTTC; d_call: .; j_call: TRBJ2-1; v_call: TRBV6-6; clone_size: .
cdr3_aa: CASSSQGASGYGYTF; cdr3_nt: TGTGCCAGCAGCTCCCAGGGGGCGTCAGGCTATGGCTACACCTTC; d_call: TRBD1; j_call: TRBJ1-2; v_call: TRBV7-8; clone_size: .
cdr3_aa: CASSPLGVGGANVLTF; cdr3_nt: TGCGCCAGCAGCCCTCTTGGGGTTGGTGGGGCCAACGTCCTGACTTTC; d_call: .; j_call: TRBJ2-6; v_call: TRBV4-1; clone_size: few
cdr3_aa: CASSSGPQPYNEQFF; cdr3_nt: TGTGCCAGCAGCTCGGGACCCCAACCCTACAATGAGCAGTTCTTC; d_call: .; j_call: TRBJ2-1; v_call: TRBV11-2; clone_size: .
cdr3_aa: CASSPPTLSTEGNTIYF; cdr3_nt: TGTGCCAGCTCACCCCCGACGCTTTCTACGGAAGGAAACACCATATATTTT; d_call: .; j_call: TRBJ1-3; v_call: TRBV18; clone_size: .
cdr3_aa: CASSLAGTVNTGELFF; cdr3_nt: TGTGCCAGCAGCTTAGCGGGGACAGTGAACACCGGGGAGCTGTTTTTT; d_call: TRBD1; j_call: TRBJ2-2; v_call: TRBV7-2; clone_size: .
cdr3_aa: CASSLSTSGSYEQFF; cdr3_nt: TGTGCCAGCAGCTTGTCGACTAGCGGGAGTTATGAGCAGTTCTTC; d_call: TRBD2; j_call: TRBJ2-1; v_call: TRBV7-8; clone_size: .
cdr3_aa: CAHTGSGNTIYF; cdr3_nt: TGTGCCCATACAGGCTCTGGAAACACCATATATTTT; d_call: .; j_call: TRBJ1-3; v_call: TRBV30; clone_size: .
cdr3_aa: CASTKGQGLTEAFF; cdr3_nt: TGTGCCAGCACCAAAGGGCAGGGGTTGACTGAAGCTTTCTTT; d_call: .; j_call: TRBJ1-1; v_call: TRBV2; clone_size: .
cdr3_aa: CSVPTSGSSLGNTGELFF; cdr3_nt: TGCAGCGTACCCACTAGCGGGAGTTCATTAGGGAACACCGGGGAGCTGTTTTTT; d_call: TRBD2; j_call: TRBJ2-2; v_call: TRBV29-1; clone_size: few
cdr3_aa: CASSVPTEADTQYF; cdr3_nt: TGTGCCAGCAGCGTGCCGACTGAGGCCGATACGCAGTATTTT; d_call: .; j_call: TRBJ2-3; v_call: TRBV11-3; clone_size: .
cdr3_aa: CAWSAGTGDINEQYF; cdr3_nt: TGTGCCTGGAGTGCCGGGACAGGGGATATTAACGAGCAGTACTTC; d_call: TRBD1; j_call: TRBJ2-7; v_call: TRBV30; clone_size: .
cdr3_aa: CASSLTESYEQYF; cdr3_nt: TGTGCCAGCAGCCTGACTGAGTCCTACGAGCAGTACTTC; d_call: .; j_call: TRBJ2-7; v_call: TRBV11-2; clone_size: .
cdr3_aa: CASSAWGRGNTGELFF; cdr3_nt: TGTGCCAGCAGTGCTTGGGGGCGGGGGAACACCGGGGAGCTGTTTTTT; d_call: .; j_call: TRBJ2-2; v_call: TRBV25-1; clone_size: .
cdr3_aa: CASSQGIVTEAFF; cdr3_nt: TGTGCCAGCAGCCAGGGAATAGTAACTGAAGCTTTCTTT; d_call: .; j_call: TRBJ1-1; v_call: TRBV5-5; clone_size: few
cdr3_aa: CAVIWGAPGTGELFF; cdr3_nt: TGCGCCGTGATCTGGGGAGCCCCGGGCACCGGGGAGCTGTTTTTT; d_call: .; j_call: TRBJ2-2; v_call: TRBV10-2; clone_size: .
cdr3_aa: CASSPPSAGGGNEQFF; cdr3_nt: TGTGCCAGCAGCCCTCCCTCAGCGGGAGGTGGCAATGAGCAGTTCTTC; d_call: TRBD2; j_call: TRBJ2-1; v_call: TRBV5-6; clone_size: .
cdr3_aa: CASSLDLGRAGTEAFF; cdr3_nt: TGTGCCAGCAGCTTGGATCTAGGCAGGGCGGGGACTGAAGCTTTCTTT; d_call: .; j_call: TRBJ1-1; v_call: TRBV5-4; clone_size: .